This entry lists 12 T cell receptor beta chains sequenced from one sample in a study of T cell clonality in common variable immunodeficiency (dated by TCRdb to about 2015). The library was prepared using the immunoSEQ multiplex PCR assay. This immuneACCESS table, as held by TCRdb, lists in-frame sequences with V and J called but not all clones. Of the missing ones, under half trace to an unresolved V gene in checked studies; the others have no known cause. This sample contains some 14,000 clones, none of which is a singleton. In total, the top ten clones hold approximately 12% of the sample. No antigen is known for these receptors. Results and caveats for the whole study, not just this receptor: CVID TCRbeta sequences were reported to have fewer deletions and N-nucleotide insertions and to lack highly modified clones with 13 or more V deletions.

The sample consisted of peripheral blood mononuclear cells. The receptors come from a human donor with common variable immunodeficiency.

The chain's CDR3 is CASSLTPGRTGELFF. Incomplete CDR3 DNA: TGTGCCAGCAGCTTAACCCCAGGGAGGACCGGGGAG. V usage is TRBV7-3 and J usage is TRBJ2-2; TRBD2 might be the D (6 bases). The read gets to within 3 residues of the CDR3 end, and the germline J gene fills in the rest. The germline gives CDR1 SGHTA, CDR2 FQGTGA. The CDR3 length is 15 residues. The ends were cut back, 0 bases at V and 5 bases at J, with 10 bases in the middle.

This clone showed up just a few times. The covered CDR3 bases are TGTGCCAGCTCCCTCGACAGGGCTGAG. Translation gives CASSLDRAE. The entire CDR3 protein reads CASSLDRAEQFF. The rearrangement joins TRBV18 to TRBJ2-1; TRBD1 agrees at 7 bases. The CDR3 end is not reached by the read, which stops 3 residues before it; the germline J gene fills it in. The V gene's germline CDR1 is KGHSH and CDR2 LQKENI. The CDR3 loop spans 12 amino acids. The J segment lost 9 bases and the V segment lost 6 bases, leaving 5 bases of the junction unmatched.

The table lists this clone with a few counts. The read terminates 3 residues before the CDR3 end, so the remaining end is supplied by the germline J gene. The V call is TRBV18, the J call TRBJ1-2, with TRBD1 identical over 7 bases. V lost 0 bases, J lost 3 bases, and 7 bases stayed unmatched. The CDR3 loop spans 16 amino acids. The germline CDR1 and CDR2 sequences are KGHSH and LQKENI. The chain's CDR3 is CASSPPGSGGDYGYTF. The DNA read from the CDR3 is TGTGCCAGCTCACCACCGGGCTCAGGGGGAGACTATGGC.

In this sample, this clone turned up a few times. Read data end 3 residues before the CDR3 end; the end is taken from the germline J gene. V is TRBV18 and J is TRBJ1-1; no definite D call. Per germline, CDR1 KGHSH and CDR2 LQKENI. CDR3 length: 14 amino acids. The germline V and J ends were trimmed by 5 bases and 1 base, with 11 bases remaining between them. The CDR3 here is CASSDQSGNTEAFF. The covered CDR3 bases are TGTGCCAGCTCAGACCAGTCAGGGAACACTGAA.

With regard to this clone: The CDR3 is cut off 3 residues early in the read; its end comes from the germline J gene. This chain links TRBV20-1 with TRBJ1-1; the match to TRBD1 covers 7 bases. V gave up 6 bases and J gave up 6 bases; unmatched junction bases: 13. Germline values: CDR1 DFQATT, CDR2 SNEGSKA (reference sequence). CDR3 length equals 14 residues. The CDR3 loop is CSAKGTALTSEAFF. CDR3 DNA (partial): TGCAGTGCGAAAGGGACAGCCCTCACGTCTGAA.

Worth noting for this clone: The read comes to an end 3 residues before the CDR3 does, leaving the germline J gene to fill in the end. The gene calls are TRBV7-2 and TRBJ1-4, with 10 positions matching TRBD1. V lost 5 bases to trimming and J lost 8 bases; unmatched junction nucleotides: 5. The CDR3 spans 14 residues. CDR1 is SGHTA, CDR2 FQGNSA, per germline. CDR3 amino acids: CASSRDRGREKLFF. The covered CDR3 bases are TGTGCCAGCAGCCGCGACAGGGGGCGGGAAAAA.

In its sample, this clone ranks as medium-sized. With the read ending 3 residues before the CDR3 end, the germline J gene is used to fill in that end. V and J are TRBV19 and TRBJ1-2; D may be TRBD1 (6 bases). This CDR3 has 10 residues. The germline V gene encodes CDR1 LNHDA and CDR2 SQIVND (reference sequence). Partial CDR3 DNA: TGTGCCAGTCCAGGGGCGGAT. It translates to CASPGAD. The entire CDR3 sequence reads CASPGADYTF.

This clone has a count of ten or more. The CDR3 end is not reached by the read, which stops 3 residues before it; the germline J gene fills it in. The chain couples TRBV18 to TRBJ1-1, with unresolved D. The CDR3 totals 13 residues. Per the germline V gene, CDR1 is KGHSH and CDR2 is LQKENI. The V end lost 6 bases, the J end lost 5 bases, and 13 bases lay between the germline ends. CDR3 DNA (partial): TGTGCCAGCTCGCCTCAGTGGTGGACTGAA. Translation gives CASSPQWWTE. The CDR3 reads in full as CASSPQWWTEAFF.

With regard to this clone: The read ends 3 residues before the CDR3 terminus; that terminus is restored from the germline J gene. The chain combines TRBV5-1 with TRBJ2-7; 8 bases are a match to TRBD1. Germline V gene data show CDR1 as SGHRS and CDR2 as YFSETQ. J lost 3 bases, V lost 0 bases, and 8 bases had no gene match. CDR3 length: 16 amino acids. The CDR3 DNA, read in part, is TGCGCCAGCAGCTTGGGGGACAGGTTATCCCTCTACGAG. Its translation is CASSLGDRLSLYE. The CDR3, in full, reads CASSLGDRLSLYEQYF.

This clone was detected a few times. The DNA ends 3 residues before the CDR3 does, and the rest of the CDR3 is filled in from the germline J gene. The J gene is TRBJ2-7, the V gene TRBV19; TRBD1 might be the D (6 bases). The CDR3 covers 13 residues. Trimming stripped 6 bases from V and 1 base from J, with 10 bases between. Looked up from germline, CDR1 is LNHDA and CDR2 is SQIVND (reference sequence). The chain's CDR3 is CASRETGSYEQYF. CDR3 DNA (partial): TGTGCCAGTAGGGAGACAGGTTCCTACGAG.

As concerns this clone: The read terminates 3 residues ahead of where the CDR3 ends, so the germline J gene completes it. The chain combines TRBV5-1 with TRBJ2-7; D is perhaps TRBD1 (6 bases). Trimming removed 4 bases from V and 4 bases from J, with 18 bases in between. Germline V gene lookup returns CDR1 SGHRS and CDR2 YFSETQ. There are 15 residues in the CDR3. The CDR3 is CASSVNSGTLYEQYF. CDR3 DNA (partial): TGCGCCAGCAGCGTAAATTCCGGGACATTGTACGAG.

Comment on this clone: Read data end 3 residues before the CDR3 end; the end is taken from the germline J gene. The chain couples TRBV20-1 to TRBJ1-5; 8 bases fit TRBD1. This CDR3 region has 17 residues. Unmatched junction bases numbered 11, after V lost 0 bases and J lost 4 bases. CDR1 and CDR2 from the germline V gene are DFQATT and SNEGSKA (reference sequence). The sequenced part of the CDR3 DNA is TGCAGTGCTAGAGAAGCCCCGGACAGGGATTATAATCAGCCC. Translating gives CSAREAPDRDYNQP. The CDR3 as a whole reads CSAREAPDRDYNQPQHF.